This is a list of T cell receptor beta chains from one sample in a study of blood T cell repertoires in COVID-19. Sequenced by immunoSEQ multiplex PCR; TCRdb stores in-frame clones only, minus some. The sample has about 300,000 clones; more than 80% are singletons. The material sequenced was PBMCs or T cells enriched from blood (not recorded which). Source of these receptors: a woman younger than 45 who had recovered from COVID-19. CDR3s include the opening cysteine and the closing phenylalanine or tryptophan.

CASSLGLREIRNSGNTIYF,TRBJ1-3,TRBV5-1
CASSFWRDNSPLHF,TRBJ1-6,TRBV27
CASRTEQGLSEKLFF,TRBJ1-4,TRBV28
CASSEQGGEKLFF,TRBJ1-4,TRBV19
CAWSVGGSKNIQYF,TRBJ2-4,TRBV30
CASSLWVGGAYEQYF,TRBJ2-7,TRBV28
CASRLGQPGEKLFF,TRBJ1-4,TRBV28
CASSLAGTPSYEQYF,TRBJ2-7,TRBV7-2
CASSLAGGPAYEQYF,TRBJ2-7,TRBV5-1
CASSGQGPSHGNTIYF,TRBJ1-3,TRBV28
CASSSGGSLETQYF,TRBJ2-5,TRBV28
CASSSLRVNTGELFF,TRBJ2-2,TRBV6-5
CASSSGGNNEQFF,TRBJ2-1,TRBV7-3
CASSQEVASGSVRNEQFF,TRBJ2-1,TRBV4-2
CASADRVPGELFF,TRBJ2-2,TRBV19
CASSSQGRDYNEQFF,TRBJ2-1,TRBV6-5
CASALRGGTNTGELFF,TRBJ2-2,TRBV5-1
CAISDVGGLYGYTF,TRBJ1-2,TRBV10-3
CASSVGGSVIDTGELFF,TRBJ2-2,TRBV9
CASKAGGVQPQHF,TRBJ1-5,TRBV28